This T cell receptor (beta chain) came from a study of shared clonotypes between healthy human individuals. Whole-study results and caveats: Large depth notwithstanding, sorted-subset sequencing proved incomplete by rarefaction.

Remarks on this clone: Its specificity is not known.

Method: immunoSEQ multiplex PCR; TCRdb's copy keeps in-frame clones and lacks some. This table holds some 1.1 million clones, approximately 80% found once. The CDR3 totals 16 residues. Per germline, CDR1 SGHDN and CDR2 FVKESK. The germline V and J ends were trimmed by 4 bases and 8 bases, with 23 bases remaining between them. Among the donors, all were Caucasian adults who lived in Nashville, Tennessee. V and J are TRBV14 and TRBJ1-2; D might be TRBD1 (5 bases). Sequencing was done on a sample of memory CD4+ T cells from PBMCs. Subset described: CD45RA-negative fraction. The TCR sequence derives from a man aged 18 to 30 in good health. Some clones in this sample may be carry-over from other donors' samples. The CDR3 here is CASSPTSGTPVGGYTF. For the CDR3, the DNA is TGTGCCAGCAGCCCGACGTCTGGGACCCCCGTCGGCGGCTACACCTTC.